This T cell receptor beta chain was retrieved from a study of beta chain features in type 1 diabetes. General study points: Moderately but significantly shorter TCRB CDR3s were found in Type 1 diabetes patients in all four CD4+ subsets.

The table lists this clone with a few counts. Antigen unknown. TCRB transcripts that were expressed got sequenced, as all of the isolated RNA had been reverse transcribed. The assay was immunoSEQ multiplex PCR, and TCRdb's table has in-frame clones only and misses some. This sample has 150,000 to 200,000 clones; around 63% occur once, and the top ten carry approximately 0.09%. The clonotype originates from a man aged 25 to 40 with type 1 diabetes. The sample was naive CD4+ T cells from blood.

In DNA form, the CDR3 reads TGTGCCAGCAGTTGGGGGGATACGCAGTATTTT. It yields the protein CASSWGDTQYF. The rearrangement links TRBV25-1 to TRBJ2-3; D is tentatively TRBD1 or TRBD2 (5 bases each). The CDR3 runs 11 residues. The germline V and J ends were trimmed by 5 bases and 6 bases, with 6 bases remaining between them. CDR1 is MGHDK, CDR2 SYGVNS, per germline.